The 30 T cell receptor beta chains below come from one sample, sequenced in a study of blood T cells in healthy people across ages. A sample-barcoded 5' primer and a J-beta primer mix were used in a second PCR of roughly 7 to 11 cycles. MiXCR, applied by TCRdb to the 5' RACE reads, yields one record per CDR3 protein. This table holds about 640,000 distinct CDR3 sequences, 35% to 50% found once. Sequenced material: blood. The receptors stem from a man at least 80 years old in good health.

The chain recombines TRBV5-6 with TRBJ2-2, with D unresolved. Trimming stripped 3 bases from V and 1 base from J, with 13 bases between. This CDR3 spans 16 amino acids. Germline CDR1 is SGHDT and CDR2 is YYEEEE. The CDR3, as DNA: TGTGCCAGCAGCTCCCTAAGGGTAGGGAACACCGGGGAGCTGTTTTTT. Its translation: CASSSLRVGNTGELFF. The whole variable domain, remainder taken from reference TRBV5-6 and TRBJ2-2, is DAGVTQSPTHLIKTRGQQVTLRCSPKSGHDTVSWYQQALGQGPQFIFQYYEEEERQRGNFPDRFSGHQFPNYSSELNVNALLLGDSALYLCASSSLRVGNTGELFFGEGSRLTVL.

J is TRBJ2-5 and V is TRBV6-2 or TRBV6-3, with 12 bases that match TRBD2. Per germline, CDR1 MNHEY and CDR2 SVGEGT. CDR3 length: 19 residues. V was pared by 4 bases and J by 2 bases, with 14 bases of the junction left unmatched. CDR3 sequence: CASSFPLLAGGLRQETQYF. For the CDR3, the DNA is TGTGCCAGCAGTTTTCCGCTCCTAGCGGGGGGGCTGCGGCAAGAGACCCAGTACTTC.

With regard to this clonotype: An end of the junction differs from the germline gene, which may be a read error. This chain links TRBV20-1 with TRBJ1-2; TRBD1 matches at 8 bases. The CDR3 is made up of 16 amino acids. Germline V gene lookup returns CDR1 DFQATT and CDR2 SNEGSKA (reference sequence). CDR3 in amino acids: CSARGHGRGPGDGYIF. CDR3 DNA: TGCAGTGCTAGAGGGCACGGCAGGGGGCCTGGCGATGGCTACATCTTC.

CDR3 residues: CASSLRDGTFHTF. CDR3 coding DNA: TGCGCCAGCAGCTTGCGGGACGGAACTTTTCACACCTTC. J is TRBJ1-2 and V is TRBV5-1; D perhaps matches TRBD1 (5 bases). Germline CDR1 and CDR2: SGHRS and YFSETQ. Trimming pared 1 base from V and 12 bases from J, leaving 16 bases between. The CDR3 contains 13 residues.

The CDR3 nucleotides are TGTGCCAGCAGTACGGGACTGGGGGAAGAGACCCAGTACTTC. Amino acids: CASSTGLGEETQYF. This sequence joins TRBV28 and TRBJ2-5, with a weak D call TRBD2 (6 bases). The length of the CDR3 is 14 residues. Deletions cut 5 bases from V and 3 bases from J, with 13 bases between. Germline CDR1 and CDR2: MDHEN and SYDVKM.

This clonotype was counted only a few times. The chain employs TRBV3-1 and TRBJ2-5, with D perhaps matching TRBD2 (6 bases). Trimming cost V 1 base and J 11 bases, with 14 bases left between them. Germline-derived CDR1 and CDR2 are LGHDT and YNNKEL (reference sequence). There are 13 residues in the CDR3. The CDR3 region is CASSQVTRREQYF. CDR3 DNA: TGTGCCAGCAGCCAAGTCACCCGGCGGGAACAGTACTTC.

CDR3 bases: TGTGCCAGCAGTTTGACTGGACAGGGGGGCACAGATACGCAGTATTTT. It is translated as CASSLTGQGGTDTQYF. This chain uses TRBV12-3 or TRBV12-4 with TRBJ2-3, with 10 nucleotides matching TRBD1. Trimming took 3 bases from V and 1 from J; bases not matched to a gene: 4. The CDR3 consists of 16 residues.

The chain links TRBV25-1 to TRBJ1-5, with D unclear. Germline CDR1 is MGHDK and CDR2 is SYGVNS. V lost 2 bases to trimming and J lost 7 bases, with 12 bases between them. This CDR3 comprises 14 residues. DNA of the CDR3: TGTGCCAGCAGTGAACCGGGCCGAGAACAGCCCCAGCATTTT. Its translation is CASSEPGREQPQHF.

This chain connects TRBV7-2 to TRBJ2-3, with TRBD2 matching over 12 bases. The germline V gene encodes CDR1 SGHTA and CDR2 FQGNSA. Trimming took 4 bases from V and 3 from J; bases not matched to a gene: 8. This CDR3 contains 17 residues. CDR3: CASSSYLTSGRTDTQYF. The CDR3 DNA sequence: TGTGCCAGCAGCTCCTACCTTACTAGCGGGAGGACAGATACGCAGTATTTT.

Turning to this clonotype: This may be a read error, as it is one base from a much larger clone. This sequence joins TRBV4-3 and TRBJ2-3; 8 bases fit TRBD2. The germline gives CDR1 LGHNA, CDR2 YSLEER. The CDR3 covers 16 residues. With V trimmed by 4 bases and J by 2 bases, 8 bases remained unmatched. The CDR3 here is CASSPGGRGLTDTQYF. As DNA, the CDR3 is TGCGCCAGCAGCCCGGGGGGGCGGGGACTCACAGATACGCAGTATTTT.

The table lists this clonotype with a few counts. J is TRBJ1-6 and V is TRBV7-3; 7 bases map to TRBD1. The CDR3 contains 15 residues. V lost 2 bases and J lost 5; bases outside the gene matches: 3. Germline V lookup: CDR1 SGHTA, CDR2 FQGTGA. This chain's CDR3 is CASSLGTADNSPLHF. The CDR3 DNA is TGTGCCAGCAGCTTAGGGACAGCAGATAATTCACCCCTCCACTTT.

As DNA, the CDR3 is TGTGCCAGTAGTATCCCGGCAGGGGGGAGTGAGCAGTACTTC. Its translation is CASSIPAGGSEQYF. V is TRBV19 and J is TRBJ2-7, with a tentative D call TRBD1 (7 bases). The CDR3 spans 14 residues. V shed 3 bases and J shed 7 bases, with 16 bases lying between them. Germline V CDR1 and CDR2: LNHDA, SQIVND (reference sequence).

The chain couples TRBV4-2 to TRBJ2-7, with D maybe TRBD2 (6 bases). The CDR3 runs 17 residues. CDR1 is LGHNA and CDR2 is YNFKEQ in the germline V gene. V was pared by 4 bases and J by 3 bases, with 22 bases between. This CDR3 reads CASSREVDSEVFYEQYF. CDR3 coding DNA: TGTGCCAGCAGCCGGGAGGTGGATTCGGAGGTCTTCTACGAGCAGTACTTC.

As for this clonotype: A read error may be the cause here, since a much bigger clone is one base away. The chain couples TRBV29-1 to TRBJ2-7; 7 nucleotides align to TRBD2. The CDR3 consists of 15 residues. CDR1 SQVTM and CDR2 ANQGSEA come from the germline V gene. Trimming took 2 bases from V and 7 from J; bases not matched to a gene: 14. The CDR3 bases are TGCAGCGTTGAAAGTACGGGAGGATTTGTAAATGAGCAGTACTTC. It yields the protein CSVESTGGFVNEQYF.

CDR3 DNA sequence: TGCGCCAGCAGCTCAGGACTACAATCCACAGATACGCAGTATTTT. It encodes CASSSGLQSTDTQYF. The chain recombines TRBV5-1 with TRBJ2-3; perhaps TRBD2 as D (6 bases). The CDR3 contains 15 residues. V was trimmed by 3 bases and J by 2 bases, leaving 13 bases between them. Germline assignment: CDR1 SGHRS and CDR2 YFSETQ.

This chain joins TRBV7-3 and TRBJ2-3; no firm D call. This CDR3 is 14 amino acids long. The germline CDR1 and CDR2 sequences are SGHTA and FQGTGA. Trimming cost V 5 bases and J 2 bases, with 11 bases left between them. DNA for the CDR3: TGTGCCAGCAGCCAGGACCCCGTCACAGATACGCAGTATTTT. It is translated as CASSQDPVTDTQYF.

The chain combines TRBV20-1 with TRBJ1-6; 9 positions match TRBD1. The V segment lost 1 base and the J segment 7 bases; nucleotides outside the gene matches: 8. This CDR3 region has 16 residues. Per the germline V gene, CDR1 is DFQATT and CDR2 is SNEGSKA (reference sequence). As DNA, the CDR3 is TGCAGTGCTAGAGTAGGACAGGGGCAGGGGAATTCACCCCTCCACTTT. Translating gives CSARVGQGQGNSPLHF.

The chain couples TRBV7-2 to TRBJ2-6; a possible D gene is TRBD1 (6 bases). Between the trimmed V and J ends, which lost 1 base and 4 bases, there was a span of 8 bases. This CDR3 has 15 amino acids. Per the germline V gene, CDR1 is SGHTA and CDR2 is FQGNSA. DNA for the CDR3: TGTGCCAGCAGCTTAGTAGGGGGAGGGGCCAACGTCCTGACTTTC. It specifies CASSLVGGGANVLTF.

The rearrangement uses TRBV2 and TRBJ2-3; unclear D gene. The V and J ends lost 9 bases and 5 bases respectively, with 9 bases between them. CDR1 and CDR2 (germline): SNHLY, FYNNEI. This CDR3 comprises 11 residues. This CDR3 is CARNSGDTQYF. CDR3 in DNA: TGTGCCAGAAACTCCGGAGATACGCAGTATTTT.

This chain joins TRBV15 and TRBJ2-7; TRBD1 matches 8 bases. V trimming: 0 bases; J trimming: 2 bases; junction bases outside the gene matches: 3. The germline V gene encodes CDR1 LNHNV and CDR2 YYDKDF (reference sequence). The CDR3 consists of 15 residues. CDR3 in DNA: TGTGCCACCAGCAGAGACGACAGGGGTCCCTACGAGCAGTACTTC. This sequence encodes CATSRDDRGPYEQYF.

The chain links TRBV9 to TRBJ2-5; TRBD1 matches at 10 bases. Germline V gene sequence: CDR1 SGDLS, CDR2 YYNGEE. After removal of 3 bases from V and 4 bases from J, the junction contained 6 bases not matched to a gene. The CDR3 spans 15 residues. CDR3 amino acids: CASSGGQGRRETQYF. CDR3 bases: TGTGCCAGCAGCGGGGGACAGGGGCGCCGAGAGACCCAGTACTTC.

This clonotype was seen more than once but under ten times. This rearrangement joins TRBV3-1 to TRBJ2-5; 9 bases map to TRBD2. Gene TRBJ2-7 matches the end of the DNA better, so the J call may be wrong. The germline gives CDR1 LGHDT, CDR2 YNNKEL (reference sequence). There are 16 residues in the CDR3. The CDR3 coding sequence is TGTGCCAGCAGCCCCCTTGGGGCGGGAGGGTTGAACGAGCAGTACTTC. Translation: CASSPLGAGGLNEQYF.

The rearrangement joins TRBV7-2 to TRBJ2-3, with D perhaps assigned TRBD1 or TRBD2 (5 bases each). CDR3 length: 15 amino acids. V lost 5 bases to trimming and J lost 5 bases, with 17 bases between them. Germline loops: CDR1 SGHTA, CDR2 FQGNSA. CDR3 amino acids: CASSIYPRGRDTQYF. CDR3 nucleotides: TGTGCCAGCAGCATATATCCACGGGGCCGAGATACGCAGTATTTT. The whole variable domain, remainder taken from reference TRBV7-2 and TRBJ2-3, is GAGVSQSPSNKVTEKGKDVELRCDPISGHTALYWYRQSLGQGLEFLIYFQGNSAPDKSGLPSDRFSAERTGGSVSTLTIQRTQQEDSAVYLCASSIYPRGRDTQYFGPGTRLTVL.

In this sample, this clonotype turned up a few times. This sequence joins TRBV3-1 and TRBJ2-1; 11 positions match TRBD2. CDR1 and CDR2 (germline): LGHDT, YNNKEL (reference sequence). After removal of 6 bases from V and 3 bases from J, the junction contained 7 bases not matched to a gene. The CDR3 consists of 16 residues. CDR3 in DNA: TGTGCCAGCAGAAGAGTTAGCGGGGGGGGCTACAATGAGCAGTTCTTC. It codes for CASRRVSGGGYNEQFF.

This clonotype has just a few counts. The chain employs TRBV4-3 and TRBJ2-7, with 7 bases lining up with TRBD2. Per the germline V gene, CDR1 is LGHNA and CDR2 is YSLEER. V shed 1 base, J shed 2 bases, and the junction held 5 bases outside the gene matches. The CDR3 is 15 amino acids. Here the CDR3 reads CASSQGLAATYEQYF. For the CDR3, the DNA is TGCGCCAGCAGCCAAGGACTAGCCGCCACCTACGAGCAGTACTTC.

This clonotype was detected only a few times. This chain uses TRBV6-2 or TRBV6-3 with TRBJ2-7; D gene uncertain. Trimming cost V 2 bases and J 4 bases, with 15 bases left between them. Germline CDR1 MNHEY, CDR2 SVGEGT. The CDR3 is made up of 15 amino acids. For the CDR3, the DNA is TGTGCCAGCAGTTACGGCCCGAGCCATTGGTACGAGCAGTACTTC. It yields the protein CASSYGPSHWYEQYF.

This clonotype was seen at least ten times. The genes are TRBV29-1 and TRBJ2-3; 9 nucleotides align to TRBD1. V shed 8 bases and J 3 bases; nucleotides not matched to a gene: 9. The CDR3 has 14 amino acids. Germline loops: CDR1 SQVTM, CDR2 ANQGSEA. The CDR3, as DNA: TGCAGCCTTGTGGGGACAGGGAATACAGATACGCAGTATTTT. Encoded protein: CSLVGTGNTDTQYF.

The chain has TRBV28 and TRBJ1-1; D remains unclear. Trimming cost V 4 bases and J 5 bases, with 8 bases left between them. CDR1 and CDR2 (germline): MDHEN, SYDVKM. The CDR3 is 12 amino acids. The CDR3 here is CASSSELTEAFF. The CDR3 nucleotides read TGTGCCAGCAGTTCGGAGTTAACTGAAGCTTTCTTT.

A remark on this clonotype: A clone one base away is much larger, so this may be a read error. CDR3 residues: CASSLPSGAYNEQYF. The CDR3 bases are TGCGCCAGCAGCTTGCCTAGCGGGGCATACAATGAGCAGTACTTC. The chain uses TRBV5-1 and TRBJ2-7, with 9 bases that match TRBD2. The CDR3 contains 15 residues. Germline CDR1 SGHRS, CDR2 YFSETQ. Unmatched junction bases numbered 9, after V lost 1 base and J lost 7 bases.

CDR3 sequence: CATSPSPGQGASYGYTF. CDR3 in DNA: TGTGCCACCAGTCCTTCCCCGGGACAGGGGGCTTCATATGGCTACACCTTC. The chain uses TRBV24-1 and TRBJ1-2, with TRBD1 identical over 12 bases. The CDR3 is made up of 17 amino acids. With 6 bases clipped from V and 5 bases from J, the junction kept 12 bases outside the gene matches. CDR1 KGHDR and CDR2 SFDVKD come from the germline V gene.